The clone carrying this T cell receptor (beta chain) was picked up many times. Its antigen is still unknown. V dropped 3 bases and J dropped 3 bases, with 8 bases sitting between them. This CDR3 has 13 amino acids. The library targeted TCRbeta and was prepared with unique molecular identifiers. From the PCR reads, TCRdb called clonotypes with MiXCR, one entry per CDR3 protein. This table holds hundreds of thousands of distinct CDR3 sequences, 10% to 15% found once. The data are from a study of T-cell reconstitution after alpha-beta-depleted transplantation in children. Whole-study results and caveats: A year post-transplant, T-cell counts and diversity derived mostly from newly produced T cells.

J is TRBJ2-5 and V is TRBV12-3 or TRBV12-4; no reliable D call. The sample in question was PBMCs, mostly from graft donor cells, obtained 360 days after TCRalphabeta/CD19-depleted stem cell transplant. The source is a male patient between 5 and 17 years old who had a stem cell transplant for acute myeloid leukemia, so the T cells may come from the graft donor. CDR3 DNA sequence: TGTGCCAGCAGTTTTGTCGGCAAAGAGACCCAGTACTTC. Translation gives CASSFVGKETQYF.